One and the same sample provided the 20 T cell receptor beta chains below, sequenced in a study of T cell changes during pregnancy in multiple sclerosis. TCRdb keeps only in-frame clones here, not all; method: immunoSEQ multiplex PCR. This table has 90,000 or so clones, approximately 95% appearing once. This specimen consisted of peripheral blood, obtained after pregnancy. These receptors were taken from a female donor in good health, enrolled as a control in a pregnancy study.

V gene TRBV18 combines with J gene TRBJ2-1; 13 bases fit TRBD2. Germline values: CDR1 KGHSH, CDR2 LQKENI. Losses at the gene ends were 3 bases for V and 13 bases for J; bases not matched to a gene: 6. The CDR3 totals 14 residues. The CDR3 DNA reads TGTGCCAGCTCACCCGGACTAGCGGGAGCGAATCAGTTCTTC. Translating gives CASSPGLAGANQFF.

The genes are TRBV27 and TRBJ2-2; the match to TRBD1 covers 7 bases. Germline CDR1 and CDR2: MNHEY and SMNVEV (reference sequence). After removal of 2 bases from V and 0 bases from J, the junction contained 3 bases not matched to a gene. The length of the CDR3 is 16 residues. CDR3 DNA sequence: TGTGCCAGCAGTTTAAGGGACAGCCCGAACACCGGGGAGCTGTTTTTT. Protein sequence: CASSLRDSPNTGELFF.

This clone was observed a handful of times. The rearrangement uses TRBV5-1 and TRBJ2-1; the match to TRBD2 covers 8 bases. Germline CDR1 and CDR2: SGHRS and YFSETQ. V was pared by 7 bases and J by 2 bases, with 8 bases of the junction left unmatched. CDR3 size: 15 residues. The chain's CDR3 is CASRFREGPYNEQFF. The DNA for the CDR3 is TGCGCCAGCCGGTTCCGGGAGGGCCCCTACAATGAGCAGTTCTTC. The complete variable domain, with remaining parts taken from reference TRBV5-1 and TRBJ2-1, reads KAGVTQTPRYLIKTRGQQVTLSCSPISGHRSVSWYQQTPGQGLQFLFEYFSETQRNKGNFPGRFSGRQFSNSRSEMNVSTLELGDSALYLCASRFREGPYNEQFFGPGTRLTVL.

This chain links TRBV5-6 with TRBJ2-2; D remains unclear. Germline CDR1 and CDR2: SGHDT and YYEEEE. The CDR3 has 13 amino acids. The V end was cut by 2 bases, the J end by 6 bases, with 8 bases between. The CDR3 protein is CASSFPRAGELFF. The CDR3 DNA reads as TGTGCCAGCAGCTTTCCCCGGGCCGGGGAGCTGTTTTTT.

The chain employs TRBV15 and TRBJ2-1; tentative D call: TRBD1 (5 bases). This CDR3 contains 12 residues. Trimming removed 0 bases at V and 8 bases at J, with 5 bases between. From germline, CDR1 is LNHNV and CDR2 YYDKDF (reference sequence). CDR3 residues: CATSREGDEQFF. DNA of the CDR3: TGTGCCACCAGCAGAGAAGGGGATGAGCAGTTCTTC.

The chain combines TRBV19 with TRBJ1-5; D is unclear. Per germline, CDR1 LNHDA and CDR2 SQIVND (reference sequence). The CDR3 contains 14 residues. The ends were cut back, 3 bases at V and 4 bases at J, with 10 bases in the middle. The CDR3 DNA reads as TGTGCCAGTAGTATCCCTCCCTTGAATCAGCCCCAGCATTTT. It yields the protein CASSIPPLNQPQHF.

This clone was picked up one time. The chain links TRBV11-2 to TRBJ2-1; TRBD2 agrees at 8 bases. Germline V gives CDR1 SGHAT, CDR2 FQNNGV. The V gene end was trimmed by 5 bases and the J gene end by 2 bases; junction bases not matched to a gene: 5. The length of the CDR3 is 15 residues. CDR3 residues: CASSPTGLAYNEQFF. The DNA for the CDR3 is TGTGCCAGCAGCCCTACGGGACTAGCCTACAATGAGCAGTTCTTC.

The chain carries TRBV28 and TRBJ1-4; D possibly corresponds to TRBD1 (5 bases). This CDR3 is built from 16 residues. Between the trimmed V and J ends, which lost 3 bases and 8 bases, there was a span of 19 bases. Per germline, CDR1 MDHEN and CDR2 SYDVKM. CDR3 amino acids: CASSLYPGGYGEKLFF. CDR3 sequence (DNA): TGTGCCAGCAGTTTGTATCCTGGGGGGTATGGGGAAAAACTGTTTTTT.

The V call is TRBV4-2, the J call TRBJ2-7; D is perhaps TRBD2 (6 bases). Per germline, CDR1 LGHNA and CDR2 YNFKEQ. V was trimmed by 1 base and J by 2 bases, leaving 15 bases between them. The CDR3 sequence is 16 residues long. This chain's CDR3 is CASSQGLARGPYEQYF. For the CDR3, the DNA is TGTGCCAGCAGCCAAGGTTTAGCGCGGGGACCCTACGAGCAGTACTTC.

The chain combines TRBV6-1 with TRBJ2-5; maybe TRBD2 (6 bases). Germline values: CDR1 MNHNS, CDR2 SASEGT. Trimming removed 3 bases from V and 4 bases from J, with 15 bases in between. This CDR3 is 15 amino acids long. The chain's CDR3 is CASSDGGLEAETQYF. In nucleotides, the CDR3 is TGTGCCAGCAGTGACGGGGGACTCGAGGCAGAGACCCAGTACTTC.

The CDR3 here is CASSLGLEYEQYF. The CDR3 coding sequence is TGTGCCAGCAGCCTGGGACTAGAGTACGAGCAGTACTTC. The genes are TRBV27 and TRBJ2-7, with 8 bases that match TRBD2. This CDR3 region has 13 residues. J was trimmed by 4 bases and V by 6 bases; bases with no gene match: 5. The germline gives CDR1 MNHEY, CDR2 SMNVEV (reference sequence).

About this clone itself: Other DNA variants within this sample encode the same CDR3. V usage is TRBV5-1 and J usage is TRBJ2-1; 8 nucleotides align to TRBD2. With 3 bases clipped from V and 2 bases from J, the junction kept 1 base outside the gene matches. The CDR3 runs 14 residues. Germline V gene lookup returns CDR1 SGHRS and CDR2 YFSETQ. DNA of the CDR3: TGCGCCAGCAGCTCAGCGGGGGCCTACAATGAGCAGTTCTTC. Protein sequence: CASSSAGAYNEQFF.

The gene calls are TRBV6-5 and TRBJ2-1, with D unresolved. Germline loops: CDR1 MNHEY, CDR2 SVGAGI. The CDR3 has 15 amino acids. V was shortened by 2 bases and J by 1 base, with 9 bases between the two germline ends. The CDR3 loop reads CASSYRGPSYNEQFF. The DNA of the CDR3 is TGTGCCAGCAGTTACAGAGGCCCGTCCTACAATGAGCAGTTCTTC.

The chain employs TRBV2 and TRBJ2-3; 9 nucleotides match TRBD2. The V and J ends lost 1 base and 1 base, in that order; junction bases with no gene match: 0. The CDR3 runs 15 residues. Germline CDR1 reads SNHLY; CDR2 reads FYNNEI. CDR3 residues: CASSEVAGGTDTQYF. CDR3 coding DNA: TGTGCCAGCAGTGAAGTAGCGGGGGGCACAGATACGCAGTATTTT.

CDR3 sequence: CATSRRGRTSSYEQYF. CDR3 coding DNA: TGTGCCACCAGCAGGCGGGGACGGACTAGCTCCTACGAGCAGTACTTC. This chain connects TRBV15 to TRBJ2-7; 7 nucleotides align to TRBD2. CDR3 length: 16 residues. J gave up 0 bases and V 3 bases, and 8 bases lay outside the gene matches. CDR1 and CDR2 (germline): LNHNV, YYDKDF (reference sequence).

The chain carries TRBV7-6 and TRBJ1-1; D remains ambiguous. V was cut by 1 base and J by 0 bases, with 12 bases left in between. The V gene's germline CDR1 is SGHVS and CDR2 FNYEAQ. The CDR3 contains 16 residues. The CDR3 spells CASSLEARPVNTEAFF. Written as DNA, the CDR3 is TGTGCCAGCAGCTTAGAAGCCAGGCCTGTGAACACTGAAGCTTTCTTT.

The chain carries TRBV27 and TRBJ1-2; possibly TRBD1 for D (6 bases). V lost 5 bases, J lost 4 bases, and 8 bases lay in between. Germline V gene sequence: CDR1 MNHEY, CDR2 SMNVEV (reference sequence). The CDR3 extends over 12 amino acids. In DNA, the CDR3 is TGTGCCAGCAGTAAACAGGGCTATGGCTACACCTTC. This translates into CASSKQGYGYTF.

V gene TRBV11-2 combines with J gene TRBJ2-7; D is perhaps TRBD1 (6 bases). Trimming removed 1 base from V and 2 bases from J, with 12 bases in between. The CDR3 contains 15 residues. Per germline, CDR1 SGHAT and CDR2 FQNNGV. The CDR3 here is CASSLAGTPTYEQYF. The CDR3 DNA follows: TGTGCCAGCAGCTTAGCCGGGACACCCACCTACGAGCAGTACTTC.

This chain connects TRBV2 to TRBJ1-1, with no clear D. Germline V gene sequence: CDR1 SNHLY, CDR2 FYNNEI. The CDR3 spans 11 residues. With 5 bases removed from V and 2 bases from J, the gap between germline ends came to 3 bases. This CDR3 reads CASSPNTEAFF. The CDR3 DNA follows: TGTGCCAGCAGTCCAAACACTGAAGCTTTCTTT. The variable domain in full, completed from reference TRBV2 and TRBJ1-1, reads EPEVTQTPSHQVTQMGQEVILRCVPISNHLYFYWYRQILGQKVEFLVSFYNNEISEKSEIFDDQFSVERPDGSNFTLKIRSTKLEDSAMYFCASSPNTEAFFGQGTRLTVV.

The chain is built from TRBV11-3 and TRBJ1-4, with 9 positions matching TRBD1. The ends lost 1 base at V and 7 bases at J; junction bases unmatched: 13. CDR1 SGHNT and CDR2 YENEEA come from the germline V gene. The CDR3 extends over 18 amino acids. The CDR3 region has the DNA TGTGCCAGCAGCTTAGGCCAACCCAAGACAGGGGGGGGTGAAAAACTGTTTTTT. Residues: CASSLGQPKTGGGEKLFF.